The clone carrying this TCR beta chain was seen more than once but under ten times. Its antigen is not identified. Germline V gives CDR1 SNHLY, CDR2 FYNNEI. This CDR3 region has 14 residues. J lost 0 bases, V lost 7 bases, and 6 bases had no gene match. These data are taken from a study of radiotherapy plus CTLA-4 blockade in lung cancer. Study background: Objective responses were seen in more than 15% of patients, disease control in around 31%.

Whole-study findings and limits: Tumor-origin TCR clones grew in blood after radiotherapy plus ipilimumab.

Clones were sequenced by immunoSEQ multiplex PCR, and TCRdb holds only the in-frame ones, with some missing. The table shows 71,000 or so clones, with more than 85% occurring only once. The sequence was obtained from a human donor with non-small cell lung cancer who had stable disease on radiotherapy plus ipilimumab. This material consisted of peripheral blood, taken from a patient treated with radiotherapy plus ipilimumab. The chain joins TRBV2 to TRBJ2-7, with 7 bases that match TRBD2. The CDR3 region is CASTPKRGSYEQYF. The CDR3 nucleotides are TGTGCCAGCACGCCTAAGCGGGGCTCCTACGAGCAGTACTTC.